Below are 27 T cell receptor beta chains sequenced from a single sample in a study of T cell repertoires in cytomegalovirus infection (dated by TCRdb to between 2018 and 2020). The run used an Illumina HiSeq 1500. In-frame beta chains were kept once TCRdb had trimmed the public reads at Q25 with fastp and called clones with MiXCR. Rows merge per CDR3 protein into single entries with the most common DNA and genes. This sample comprises about 600,000 distinct CDR3 sequences, 24% of them detected only once. Less than 10% of the sample is in the top ten clones. Sequencing was done on a sample of CD8+ T cells from PBMCs. Receptors originate from a human donor in good health (CMV status not recorded). Some clones in this sample may be carry-over from other donors' samples.

The chain combines TRBV28 with TRBJ2-1; no clear D gene. V lost 6 bases and J 0 bases, leaving 18 bases between the germline ends. Germline values: CDR1 MDHEN, CDR2 SYDVKM. This CDR3 has 17 residues. CDR3: CASSLPGQRNSYNEQFF. Here the CDR3 DNA reads TGTGCCAGCAGCCTTCCCGGGCAGAGAAACTCCTACAATGAGCAGTTCTTC. The whole variable domain, filled in from reference TRBV28 and TRBJ2-1, reads DVKVTQSSRYLVKRTGEKVFLECVQDMDHENMFWYRQDPGLGLRLIYFSYDVKMKEKGDIPEGYSVSREKKERFSLILESASTNQTSMYLCASSLPGQRNSYNEQFFGPGTRLTVL.

The V and J genes are TRBV7-3 and TRBJ2-5; D is possibly TRBD2 (5 bases). With 4 bases removed from V and 5 bases from J, the gap between germline ends came to 14 bases. CDR1 and CDR2 from the germline V gene are SGHTA and FQGTGA. The CDR3 spans 14 residues. The CDR3 spells CASSSSCRGETQYF. The CDR3 DNA sequence: TGTGCCAGCAGCTCTTCGTGCCGCGGGGAGACCCAGTACTTC.

In its sample, this clonotype was seen a few times. The CDR3 reads CASSRHPKDGKWSPLHF. As DNA, the CDR3 is TGTGCCAGCAGCCGTCACCCCAAGGACGGAAAATGGTCACCCCTCCACTTT. The V gene is TRBV6-6, the J gene TRBJ1-6; D call uncertain. The V and J ends lost 6 bases and 10 bases respectively, with 25 bases between them. CDR3 length: 17 amino acids. Germline lookup yields CDR1 MNHNY and CDR2 SVGAGI (reference sequence).

This clonotype was found a few times. The V and J genes are TRBV5-1 and TRBJ1-2, with 7 bases matching TRBD1. V lost 4 bases and J lost 6; bases outside the gene matches: 6. CDR1 is SGHRS, CDR2 YFSETQ, per germline. The CDR3 is made up of 13 amino acids. For the CDR3, the DNA is TGCGCCAGCAGCAGGGACAGTGAGAATGGCTACACCTTC. This translates into CASSRDSENGYTF.

In its sample, this clonotype was seen many times. The gene calls are TRBV6-6 and TRBJ2-1, with 10 bases identical to TRBD2. The length of the CDR3 is 19 residues. Trimming removed 4 bases from V and 3 bases from J; junction bases left unmatched: 15. Germline V gives CDR1 MNHNY, CDR2 SVGAGI (reference sequence). The CDR3 protein is CASSSTGASGGLLYNEQFF. The CDR3 DNA reads TGTGCCAGCAGTTCTACAGGGGCTAGCGGGGGTCTTCTCTACAATGAGCAGTTCTTC.

This clonotype occurred many times. The V gene is TRBV4-1, the J gene TRBJ1-5; D gene uncertain. In germline, CDR1 is MGHRA, CDR2 YSYEKL. The CDR3 totals 15 residues. V lost 2 bases, J lost 4 bases, and 12 bases lay in between. CDR3 in amino acids: CASSQFQASNQPQHF. CDR3 DNA sequence: TGCGCCAGCAGCCAATTTCAGGCTTCTAATCAGCCCCAGCATTTT.

This clonotype was detected only a few times. This chain links TRBV10-3 with TRBJ1-2, with a possible D match to TRBD1 (5 bases). V lost 4 bases and J lost 7, with 10 bases in between. The V gene's germline CDR1 is ENHRY and CDR2 SYGVKD. The CDR3 is 12 residues long. CDR3 region: CAISVEGFGYTF. The CDR3 DNA is TGTGCCATCAGTGTCGAGGGGTTTGGCTACACCTTC.

This clonotype appeared a few times. The chain uses TRBV6-2 or TRBV6-3 and TRBJ2-7; 10 positions match TRBD1. This CDR3 is 14 amino acids long. Germline loops: CDR1 MNHEY, CDR2 SVGEGT. V lost 2 bases, J lost 7 bases, and 5 bases stayed unmatched. The CDR3 region is CASSYLRTGGEQYV. The CDR3, as DNA: TGTGCCAGCAGTTACCTCCGGACAGGGGGTGAGCAGTACGTC.

The chain recombines TRBV10-2 with TRBJ2-5; D is possibly TRBD2 (7 bases). Per the germline V gene, CDR1 is WSHSY and CDR2 is SAAADI. Trimming removed 6 bases from V and 5 bases from J, with 25 bases in between. The CDR3 loop spans 17 amino acids. This chain's CDR3 is CASSVLGGAALEETQYF. CDR3 DNA sequence: TGCGCCAGCAGCGTCCTAGGGGGGGCGGCTTTGGAGGAGACCCAGTACTTC.

The chain is built from TRBV6-8 and TRBJ2-2; D perhaps matches TRBD2 (5 bases). CDR3 length: 15 amino acids. The V end lost 3 bases, the J end lost 4 bases, and 12 bases lay between the germline ends. Germline V lookup: CDR1 MNHGY, CDR2 SAAAGT. The CDR3 DNA reads TGTGCCAGCAGTTATGAATTAGCGAGCACCGGGGAGCTGTTTTTT. Its translation is CASSYELASTGELFF.

This rearrangement joins TRBV4-1 to TRBJ2-1; 13 bases line up with TRBD2. V was pared by 0 bases and J by 10 bases, with 3 bases of the junction left unmatched. This CDR3 is built from 15 residues. Germline lookup yields CDR1 MGHRA and CDR2 YSYEKL. The CDR3 coding sequence is TGCGCCAGCAGCCAAGATTCGACTAGCGGGGGGGAGCAGTTCTTC. Translating gives CASSQDSTSGGEQFF.

This clonotype was seen many times. This chain joins TRBV28 and TRBJ1-1, with D possibly being TRBD1 (5 bases). This CDR3 contains 13 residues. V was clipped by 6 bases and J by 4 bases, with 12 bases between them. Germline V gene data show CDR1 as MDHEN and CDR2 as SYDVKM. For the CDR3, the DNA is TGTGCCAGCAGCCACCAGGGTGGCACTGAAGCTTTCTTT. This codes for CASSHQGGTEAFF.

This clonotype was counted only a few times. The chain joins TRBV6-2 or TRBV6-3 to TRBJ2-5; TRBD2 is a possible D gene (6 bases). The CDR3 is made up of 14 amino acids. The germline V and J ends were trimmed by 4 bases and 1 base, with 10 bases remaining between them. In germline, CDR1 is MNHEY, CDR2 SVGEGT. The CDR3 sequence is CASSWWDSQETQYF. The CDR3 nucleotides read TGTGCCAGCAGTTGGTGGGACTCCCAAGAGACCCAGTACTTC.

This CDR3 is CASSVEGTGELFF. The CDR3 nucleotides read TGTGCCAGCAGCGTAGAGGGTACCGGGGAGCTGTTTTTT. The genes are TRBV9 and TRBJ2-2, with no clear D. The CDR3 loop spans 13 amino acids. Germline CDR1 and CDR2: SGDLS and YYNGEE. V gave up 0 bases and J gave up 5 bases, with 5 bases separating them.

This clonotype was detected only a few times. The J gene is TRBJ2-7, the V gene TRBV20-1; TRBD1 might be the D (6 bases). The V end was cut by 2 bases, the J end by 0 bases, with 14 bases between. There are 15 residues in the CDR3. In germline, CDR1 is DFQATT, CDR2 SNEGSKA (reference sequence). CDR3 residues: CSARPRGVSSYEQYV. The CDR3, as DNA: TGCAGTGCTAGACCCAGGGGCGTTAGCTCCTACGAGCAGTACGTC.

This clonotype was detected many times. This chain joins TRBV7-6 and TRBJ2-3; tentative D call: TRBD1 (7 bases). Trimming removed 2 bases at V and 2 bases at J, with 11 bases between. Germline V gene lookup returns CDR1 SGHVS and CDR2 FNYEAQ. This CDR3 contains 15 residues. The CDR3 nucleotides read TGTGCCAGCAGCTTACAGGGGGGAACCACAGATACGCAGTATTTT. Its protein product is CASSLQGGTTDTQYF. The full variable domain, in which reference TRBV7-6 and TRBJ2-3 provide the parts outside the CDR3, is GAGVSQSPRYKVTKRGQDVALRCDPISGHVSLYWYRQALGQGPEFLTYFNYEAQQDKSGLPNDRFSAERPEGSISTLTIQRTEQRDSAMYRCASSLQGGTTDTQYFGPGTRLTVL.

At least ten counts were recorded for this clonotype. The chain uses TRBV12-3 or TRBV12-4 and TRBJ1-2; D call uncertain. Trimming took off 1 base at V and 5 bases at J, with 11 bases between the two ends. This CDR3 comprises 14 residues. CDR3 sequence: CASSLGPRSYGYTF. DNA for the CDR3: TGTGCCAGCAGTTTAGGGCCCAGGTCGTATGGCTACACCTTC.

This clonotype appeared many times. This chain connects TRBV7-6 to TRBJ2-2; possibly TRBD1 for D (6 bases). Trimming pared 2 bases from V and 2 bases from J, leaving 9 bases between. The CDR3 loop spans 15 amino acids. CDR1 and CDR2 from the germline V gene are SGHVS and FNYEAQ. The CDR3 nucleotides are TGTGCCAGCAGCTTAACAGGGTCAAACACCGGGGAGCTGTTTTTT. It is translated as CASSLTGSNTGELFF.

About this clonotype itself: A read error may explain this, as a much larger clone is one base away. The chain joins TRBV2 to TRBJ2-2; D is unclear. The CDR3 sequence is 14 residues long. Germline CDR1 reads SNHLY; CDR2 reads FYNNEI. CDR3 in amino acids: CASSVQSNTGQLFF. The CDR3 region has the DNA TGTGCCAGCAGTGTGCAGAGCAACACCGGGCAGCTGTTTTTT. The entire variable domain, with the rest obtained from reference TRBV2 and TRBJ2-2, is as follows: EPEVTQTPSHQVTQMGQEVILRCVPISNHLYFYWYRQILGQKVEFLVSFYNNEISEKSEIFDDQFSVERPDGSNFTLKIRSTKLEDSAMYFCASSVQSNTGQLFFGEGSRLTVL.

This clonotype showed up just a few times. The V gene is TRBV13, the J gene TRBJ2-3, with D maybe TRBD1 (6 bases). The CDR3 length is 15 residues. Germline CDR1 PRHDT, CDR2 FYEKMQ (reference sequence). The V end was cut by 1 base, the J end by 4 bases, with 12 bases between. The chain's CDR3 is CASSLVGANPDTQYF. The CDR3, as DNA: TGTGCCAGCAGCTTAGTGGGGGCGAACCCAGATACGCAGTATTTT.

This clonotype was found a few times. The CDR3: CASSKKGAGELFF. CDR3 bases: TGTGCCAGCAGCAAAAAGGGGGCCGGGGAGCTGTTTTTT. The chain joins TRBV7-3 to TRBJ2-2; D possibly corresponds to TRBD1 (6 bases). The CDR3 length is 13 residues. The V gene's germline CDR1 is SGHTA and CDR2 FQGTGA. V dropped 5 bases and J dropped 6 bases, with 10 bases sitting between them.

The chain has TRBV29-1 and TRBJ2-1; D is possibly TRBD2 (7 bases). Looked up from germline, CDR1 is SQVTM and CDR2 is ANQGSEA. The CDR3 has 11 amino acids. V was cut by 3 bases and J by 11 bases, with 11 bases left in between. CDR3 in DNA: TGCAGCGTTGAGGGGGGGCCCCAGCAGTTCTTC. This gives the protein CSVEGGPQQFF.

This clonotype has only a few counts. The CDR3, as DNA: TGTGCCAGCAGCCACCCCAGGACTAGCGGGGGACTAAACTCCTACAATGAGCAGTTCTTC. It is translated as CASSHPRTSGGLNSYNEQFF. This sequence joins TRBV3-1 and TRBJ2-1; 13 bases map to TRBD2. V gave up 3 bases and J gave up 0 bases; unmatched junction bases: 11. The CDR3 covers 20 residues. Germline CDR1 is LGHDT and CDR2 is YNNKEL (reference sequence).

This CDR3 is CSASNSRSEARETQYF. The CDR3 DNA follows: TGCAGTGCTAGCAACTCCAGATCAGAAGCACGAGAGACCCAGTACTTC. The V and J genes are TRBV20-1 and TRBJ2-5, with D unclear. V lost 3 bases and J lost 4, with 21 bases in between. The length of the CDR3 is 16 residues. Germline V lookup: CDR1 DFQATT, CDR2 SNEGSKA (reference sequence).

In this sample, this clonotype turned up many times. One end of the junction does not line up with germline, which may come from a read error. The CDR3 DNA follows: TGTGCTAGCAGCTTGAATCTCCAGGATGAGCAGTTCTTC. It yields the protein CASSLNLQDEQFF. The J gene is TRBJ2-1, the V gene TRBV7-7; D is unclear. Germline V CDR1 and CDR2: SSHAT, FNYEAQ (reference sequence). CDR3 size: 13 residues.

J is TRBJ1-6 and V is TRBV10-2; D call uncertain. In germline, CDR1 is WSHSY, CDR2 SAAADI. This CDR3 region has 15 residues. Trimming left V 6 bases short and J 3 bases short, with 12 bases between. The CDR3 loop reads CASSEPGGYNSPLHF. Written as DNA, the CDR3 is TGCGCCAGCAGCGAACCGGGAGGCTATAATTCACCCCTCCACTTT.

This clonotype has more than one count but fewer than ten. The CDR3 sequence is CASSLRQGDGYTF. As DNA, the CDR3 is TGTGCCAGCAGTTTGAGGCAGGGGGATGGCTACACCTTC. V is TRBV12-3 or TRBV12-4 and J is TRBJ1-2; TRBD1 aligns across 7 bases. There are 13 residues in the CDR3. V shed 3 bases, J shed 6 bases, and the junction held 4 bases outside the gene matches.